Described below is a single TCR beta chain sequence and its context. Deletions cut 4 bases from V and 7 bases from J, with 23 bases between. This CDR3 is 17 amino acids long. Germline CDR1 SEHNR, CDR2 FQNEAQ (reference sequence). This record belongs to a study of OX40 agonist ivuxolimab in advanced cancers. Only in-frame clones appear in the TCRdb table, and some are missing; sequencing was by immunoSEQ multiplex PCR. The repertoire holds about 40,000 clones, with more than 75% as singletons. This specimen consisted of CD4+ or CD8+ T cells sorted from blood, obtained in a trial of the OX40 agonist ivuxolimab. The chain has TRBV7-9 and TRBJ2-4, with D tentatively TRBD1 (6 bases). The TCR was taken from an adult with an advanced solid tumor such as melanoma, head and neck, liver or kidney cancer. This CDR3 is CASSSDRLRLIRNIQYF. The DNA of the CDR3 is TGTGCCAGCAGCTCCGACAGGCTTCGTCTAATTAGGAACATTCAGTACTTC.